These T cell receptor beta chains were read from a single sample in a study of T-cell reconstitution after alpha-beta-depleted transplantation in children. TCRdb reanalysed the PCR reads using MiXCR and keeps one entry per CDR3 protein. The sample lists roughly 220,000 distinct CDR3 sequences, around 7.7% seen once, with 35% in the top ten. The specimen was PBMCs, mostly from graft donor cells, collected 360 days after TCRalphabeta/CD19-depleted stem cell transplant. These receptors were obtained from a male patient aged 2 to 9 who had a stem cell transplant for acute myeloid leukemia, so the T cells may come from the graft donor. The CDR3 runs from the conserved cysteine through the conserved F or W. The D gene is left open where the match is weak. Rows may omit the clone size; those that give it use once, few, many or a size class.

v_call	d_call	j_call	clone_size	cdr3_aa	cdr3_nt
TRBV20-1	TRBD2	TRBJ2-3	few	CSARESGTDTQYF	TGCAGTGCTAGGGAAAGCGGGACTGATACGCAGTATTTT
TRBV12-3/TRBV12-4	.	TRBJ1-6	.	CASSFEPPYNSPLHF	TGTGCCAGCAGTTTTGAGCCTCCTTATAATTCACCCCTCCACTTT
TRBV20-1	TRBD1	TRBJ1-1	.	CSAIRTGASLNTEAFF	TGCAGTGCTATCCGGACAGGGGCTAGTTTGAACACTGAAGCTTTCTTT
TRBV6-1	TRBD1	TRBJ2-1	many	CASSRTGTGNNEQFF	TGTGCCAGCAGTCGGACAGGGACGGGTAACAATGAGCAGTTCTTC
TRBV18	TRBD2	TRBJ2-1	few	CASSPPKGSGAYNEQFF	TGTGCCAGCTCACCACCGAAAGGTAGCGGGGCCTACAATGAGCAGTTCTTC
TRBV20-1	.	TRBJ2-3	many	CSARDGTQYF	TGCAGTGCTAGAGACGGGACGCAGTATTTT
TRBV7-8	TRBD2	TRBJ2-7	.	CASSSRSRTSGIRSYEQYF	TGTGCCAGCAGCTCCCGCAGCAGGACTAGCGGGATCCGTTCCTACGAGCAGTACTTC
TRBV25-1	.	TRBJ1-1	.	CASSEPGGNTEAFF	TGTGCCAGCAGTGAACCGGGGGGAAACACTGAAGCTTTCTTT
TRBV20-1	.	TRBJ1-6	few	CSAREGCGRNSPLHF	TGCAGTGCGCGGGAGGGGTGCGGGCGGAATTCACCCCTCCACTTT
TRBV12-3/TRBV12-4	.	TRBJ2-4	many	CASSPGTLAKNIQYF	TGTGCCAGCAGTCCCGGGACTCTGGCCAAAAACATTCAGTACTTC
TRBV5-6	.	TRBJ2-2	few	CASSLDGFLRELFF	TGTGCCAGCAGCTTGGACGGATTTCTGAGGGAGCTGTTTTTT
TRBV15	.	TRBJ1-2	few	CATSRDRGRYNYGYTF	TGTGCCACCAGCAGAGATCGTGGCAGATATAACTATGGCTACACCTTC
TRBV20-1	TRBD1	TRBJ1-2	many	CSANTGGFYGYTF	TGCAGTGCCAACACAGGGGGTTTCTATGGCTACACCTTC
TRBV4-3	.	TRBJ2-7	many	CASSPGTIHEQYF	TGCGCCAGCAGCCCTGGGACAATCCACGAGCAGTACTTC
TRBV5-5	.	TRBJ2-5	many	CASSRGTLGETQYF	TGTGCCAGCAGCCGCGGTACCCTAGGGGAGACCCAGTACTTC
TRBV7-2	.	TRBJ2-5	.	CASSLIRPEETQYF	TGTGCCAGCAGCTTAATAAGGCCAGAAGAGACCCAGTACTTC
TRBV20-1	.	TRBJ2-7	.	CSARDALPTRTFSYEQYF	TGCAGTGCTAGAGATGCCCTCCCGACTAGAACTTTTTCCTACGAGCAGTACTTC
TRBV7-9	.	TRBJ2-1	.	CASSPRNEQFF	TGTGCCAGCAGCCCCCGGAATGAGCAGTTCTTC
TRBV12-3/TRBV12-4	.	TRBJ1-3	few	CASSFEGRASGNTIYF	TGTGCCAGCAGTTTCGAGGGCAGGGCTTCTGGAAACACCATATATTTT
TRBV10-3	.	TRBJ1-5	.	CAISESVGGGQPQHF	TGTGCCATCAGTGAGTCAGTAGGGGGGGGTCAGCCCCAGCATTTT
TRBV7-2	.	TRBJ2-5	few	CASSLKAETQYF	TGTGCCAGCAGCTTAAAGGCAGAGACCCAGTACTTC
TRBV5-1	.	TRBJ2-5	.	CASSFPGLEETQYF	TGCGCCAGCAGCTTCCCAGGGTTGGAAGAGACCCAGTACTTC
TRBV20-1	TRBD2	TRBJ2-3	many	CSWTSGYTDTQYF	TGCAGCTGGACTAGCGGGTACACAGATACGCAGTATTTT
TRBV29-1	.	TRBJ2-1	many	CSGRVHEQFF	TGCAGCGGCAGGGTACATGAGCAGTTCTTC
TRBV20-1	.	TRBJ2-7	.	CSATTEYEQYF	TGCAGTGCTACGACAGAATACGAGCAGTACTTC
TRBV29-1	.	TRBJ1-6	few	CSVSGTNDSPLHF	TGCAGCGTTTCGGGCACGAACGACTCACCCCTCCACTTT
TRBV12-3/TRBV12-4	.	TRBJ2-1	few	CASSSTDPSSYNEQFF	TGTGCCAGCAGTTCCACGGACCCGAGCTCCTACAATGAGCAGTTCTTC
TRBV20-1	.	TRBJ1-4	.	CSAHLLAGEKLFF	TGCAGTGCCCATCTCCTTGCGGGTGAAAAACTGTTTTTT
TRBV6-1	.	TRBJ2-3	.	CASSPSPNPDTQYF	TGTGCCAGCAGTCCGTCCCCTAACCCAGATACGCAGTATTTT
TRBV14	.	TRBJ2-1	.	CASSEKSYRGGNEQFF	TGTGCCAGCAGTGAAAAGAGTTACAGGGGGGGCAATGAGCAGTTCTTC
TRBV7-2	.	TRBJ2-5	many	CASSRLDSKETQYF	TGTGCCAGCAGCAGACTAGACTCTAAAGAGACCCAGTACTTC
TRBV5-1	TRBD1	TRBJ2-2	many	CASTFTPDRGTGELFF	TGCGCCAGCACCTTTACCCCTGACAGGGGCACCGGGGAGCTGTTTTTT
TRBV20-1	.	TRBJ2-3	few	CSARDDIVAAPSTDTQYF	TGCAGTGCTAGAGATGACATCGTTGCAGCGCCTAGCACAGATACGCAGTATTTT
TRBV6-5	.	TRBJ1-5	many	CASSYILRPHGQPQHF	TGTGCCAGCAGTTACATTCTTCGGCCCCACGGTCAGCCCCAGCATTTT
TRBV20-1	.	TRBJ1-2	few	CSAAEQAHYGYTF	TGCAGTGCCGCGGAGCAGGCGCACTATGGCTACACCTTC
TRBV5-6	TRBD1	TRBJ1-1	.	CVSSFQGGTEAFF	TGTGTCAGCAGCTTTCAGGGGGGGACTGAAGCTTTCTTT
TRBV29-1	TRBD1	TRBJ1-3	many	CSASGTGGNTIYF	TGCAGCGCATCCGGGACAGGGGGAAACACCATATATTTT
TRBV7-3	.	TRBJ2-3	few	CASSLTRRDTQYF	TGTGCCAGCAGCTTAACCCGGAGAGATACGCAGTATTTT
TRBV5-1	TRBD2	TRBJ2-1	many	CASRRASGRATVF	TGCGCCAGCAGAAGGGCTAGCGGGAGGGCAACGGTCTTC
TRBV5-1	TRBD1	TRBJ2-3	few	CASSLPRTGLGVDTQYF	TGCGCCAGCAGCTTGCCTCGGACAGGCCTAGGGGTAGATACGCAGTATTTT
TRBV7-2	.	TRBJ1-2	many	CASSPDLGYYGYTF	TGTGCCAGCAGCCCCGACCTCGGATACTATGGCTACACCTTC
TRBV20-1	TRBD1	TRBJ2-7	many	CSARDARDSSYEQYF	TGCAGTGCTAGAGATGCCCGGGACAGCTCCTACGAGCAGTACTTC
TRBV5-1	.	TRBJ2-5	.	CASSLLGTLQETQYF	TGCGCCAGCAGCTTGTTAGGTACCCTCCAAGAGACCCAGTACTTC
TRBV12-3/TRBV12-4	TRBD1	TRBJ2-7	few	CASSFGRQGSSYEQYF	TGTGCCAGCAGTTTCGGGAGACAGGGGAGCTCCTACGAGCAGTACTTC
TRBV7-9	.	TRBJ2-6	.	CASSFHDGANVLTF	TGTGCCAGCAGCTTTCATGATGGGGCCAACGTCCTGACTTTC
TRBV4-2	.	TRBJ1-4	many	CASSQGSADEKLFF	TGTGCCAGCAGCCAAGGCAGCGCTGATGAAAAACTGTTTTTT
TRBV6-1	TRBD1	TRBJ2-2	many	CASRNRTGPTGELFF	TGTGCCAGCCGAAATAGGACAGGGCCGACCGGGGAGCTGTTTTTT
TRBV16	.	TRBJ1-1	few	CASSQGIRGNTEAFF	TGTGCCAGCAGCCAGGGTATACGTGGTAACACTGAAGCTTTCTTT
TRBV7-3	.	TRBJ2-1	.	CASSPGWSYNEQFF	TGTGCCAGCAGCCCGGGTTGGTCCTACAATGAGCAGTTCTTC
TRBV14	.	TRBJ1-2	many	CASSPTDGYTF	TGTGCCAGCAGCCCGACGGATGGCTACACCTTC
TRBV7-8	TRBD2	TRBJ2-3	few	CASSLARSSGRAGADTQYF	TGTGCCAGCAGCTTAGCGCGTTCTAGCGGGAGGGCCGGCGCAGATACGCAGTATTTT
TRBV5-1	TRBD1	TRBJ2-5	few	CASSTDREWGQETQYF	TGCGCCAGCAGCACCGACAGGGAATGGGGGCAAGAGACCCAGTACTTC
TRBV3-1	TRBD1	TRBJ1-1	few	CASSQMGQTEAFF	TGTGCCAGCAGCCAGATGGGACAGACTGAAGCTTTCTTT
TRBV7-7	.	TRBJ2-2	few	CASSLLAGRTTGELFF	TGTGCTAGCAGCTTATTGGCGGGAAGGACTACCGGGGAGCTGTTTTTT